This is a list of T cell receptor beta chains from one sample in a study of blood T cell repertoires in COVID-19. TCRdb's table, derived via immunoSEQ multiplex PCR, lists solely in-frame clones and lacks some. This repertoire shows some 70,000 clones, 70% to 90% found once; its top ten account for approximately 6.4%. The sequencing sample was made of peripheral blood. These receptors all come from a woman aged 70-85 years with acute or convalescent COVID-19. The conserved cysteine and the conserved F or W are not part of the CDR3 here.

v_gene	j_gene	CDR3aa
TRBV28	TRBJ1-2	ATTPTWRYRGYT
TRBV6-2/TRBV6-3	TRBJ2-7	ASSKIAGGPSYEQY
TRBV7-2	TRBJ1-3	ASSLGRISGNTIY
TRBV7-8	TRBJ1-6	ASSLRGSQGLNSPLH
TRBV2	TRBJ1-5	ASSVRGFGDQPQH
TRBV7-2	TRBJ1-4	ASSPDRGGNEKLF
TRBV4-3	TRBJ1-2	ASSQGDNRAGYT
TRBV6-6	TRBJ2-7	ASSLGTSGGYYEQY
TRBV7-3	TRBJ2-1	ASSGVTSDEQF
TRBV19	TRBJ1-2	ASRPGQGFGGYT
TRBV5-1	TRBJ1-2	ASASPDRNYGYT
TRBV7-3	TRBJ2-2	ASSPHTAGELF
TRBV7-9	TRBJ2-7	ASSGGPSNEQY
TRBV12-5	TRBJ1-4	ASAQRFTAGDEKLF
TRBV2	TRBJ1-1	ASSELTGDNTEAF
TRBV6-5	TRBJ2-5	ASSYSAGGLQETQY
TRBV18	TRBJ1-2	ASSPVENYGYT
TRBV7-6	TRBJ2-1	ASSRRPGQPDNEQF
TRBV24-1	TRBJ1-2	ATSERQGAGYT
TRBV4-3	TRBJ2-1	ASSQDAGEQF
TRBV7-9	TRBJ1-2	ASSWGQDYGYT
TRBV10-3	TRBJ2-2	AIFPGVPNTGELF
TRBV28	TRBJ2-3	ASRIAGGGSTDTQY
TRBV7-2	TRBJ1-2	ASNPQRGIYGYT
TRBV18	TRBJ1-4	ASSPGTGTGNEKLF
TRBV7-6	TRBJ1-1	ASSLVGGGTEAF
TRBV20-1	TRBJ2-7	SASVTYEQY
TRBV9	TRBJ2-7	ASSAGTHFHEQY
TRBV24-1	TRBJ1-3	ATSAATGAGNTIY
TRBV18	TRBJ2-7	ASSPRTDYEQY
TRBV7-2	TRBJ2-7	ASSLGGTRYEQY
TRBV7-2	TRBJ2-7	ASSLTGLALNYEQY
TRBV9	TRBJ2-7	ASSVAPASSYEQY
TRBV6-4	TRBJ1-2	ASRGQGDYGYT
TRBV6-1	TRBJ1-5	ASSEGVYQPQH
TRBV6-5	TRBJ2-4	ASFARGTSKNIQY
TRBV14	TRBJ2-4	ASSQAWGNIQY
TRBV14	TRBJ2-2	ASSHPRGLGTGELF
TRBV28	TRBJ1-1	ASREDRGRGGAF
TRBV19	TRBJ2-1	ASSPSGIPYNEQF
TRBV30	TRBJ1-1	AWTPYKNTEAF
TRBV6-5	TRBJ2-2	ASSPWRDGELF